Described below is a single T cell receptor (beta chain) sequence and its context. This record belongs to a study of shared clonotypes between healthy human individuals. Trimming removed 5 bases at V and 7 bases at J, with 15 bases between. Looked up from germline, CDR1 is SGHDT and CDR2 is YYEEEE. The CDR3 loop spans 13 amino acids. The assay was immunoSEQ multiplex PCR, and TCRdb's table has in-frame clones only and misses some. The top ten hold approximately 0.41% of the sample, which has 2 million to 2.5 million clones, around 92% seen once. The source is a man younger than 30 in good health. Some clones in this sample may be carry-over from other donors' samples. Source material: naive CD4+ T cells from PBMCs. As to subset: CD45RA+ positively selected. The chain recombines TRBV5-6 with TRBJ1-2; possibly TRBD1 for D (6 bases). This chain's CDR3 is CASSERGVGGYTF. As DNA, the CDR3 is TGTGCCAGCAGTGAGAGGGGGGTAGGTGGCTACACCTTC.